This T cell receptor beta chain was identified in a study of T cell responses to AZD1222 COVID-19 vaccine. About the research overall: Doses given second, at about 4 or about 12 weeks, were pooled.

The CDR3 consists of 13 residues. Germline assignment: CDR1 SGHNT and CDR2 YYREEE (reference sequence). The germline V and J ends were trimmed by 2 bases and 0 bases, with 6 bases remaining between them. As for this clone: The antigen is not known.

General study results and limits: An increase in Spike-specific TCR breadth and depth was observed after two AZD1222 doses. At baseline, just a handful of AZD1222 recipients tested seropositive. In a largely white British group with more females than males, clonal diversity was possibly underestimated.

Some clones are missing from TCRdb's copy, which holds only in-frame ones; the method was immunoSEQ multiplex PCR. Of approximately 260,000 clones in the sample, 90% to 95% were seen once. This TCR came from an adult in good health. The material sequenced was peripheral blood, taken on day 0 of AZD1222 vaccination. The V and J genes are TRBV5-4 and TRBJ2-7; D is uncertain. CDR3 nucleotide sequence: TGTGCCAGCAGCTTTGGCTTCTCCTACGAGCAGTACTTC. It encodes CASSFGFSYEQYF.